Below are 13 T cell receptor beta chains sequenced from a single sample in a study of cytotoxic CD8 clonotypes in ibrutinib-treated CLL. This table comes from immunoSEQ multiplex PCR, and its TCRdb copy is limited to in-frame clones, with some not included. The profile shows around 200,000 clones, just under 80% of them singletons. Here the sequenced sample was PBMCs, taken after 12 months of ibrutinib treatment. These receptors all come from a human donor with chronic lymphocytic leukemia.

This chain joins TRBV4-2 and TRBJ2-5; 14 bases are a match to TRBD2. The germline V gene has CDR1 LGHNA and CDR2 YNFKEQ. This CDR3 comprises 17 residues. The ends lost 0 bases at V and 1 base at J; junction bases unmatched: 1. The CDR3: CASSQDGTSGSQETQYF. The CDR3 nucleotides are TGTGCCAGCAGCCAAGACGGGACTAGCGGGAGCCAAGAGACCCAGTACTTC.

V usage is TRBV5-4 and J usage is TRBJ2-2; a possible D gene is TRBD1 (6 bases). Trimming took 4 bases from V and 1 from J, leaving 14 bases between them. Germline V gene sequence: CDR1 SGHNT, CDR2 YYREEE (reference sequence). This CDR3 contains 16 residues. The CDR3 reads CASSPPGQLNTGELFF. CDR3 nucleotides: TGTGCCAGCAGCCCACCCGGACAGTTGAACACCGGGGAGCTGTTTTTT.

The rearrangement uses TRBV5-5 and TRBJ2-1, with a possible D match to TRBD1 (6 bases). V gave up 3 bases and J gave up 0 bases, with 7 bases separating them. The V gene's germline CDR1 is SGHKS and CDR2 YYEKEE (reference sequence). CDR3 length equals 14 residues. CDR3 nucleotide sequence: TGTGCCAGCAGCTACAGGGACTCCTACAATGAGCAGTTCTTC. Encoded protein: CASSYRDSYNEQFF.

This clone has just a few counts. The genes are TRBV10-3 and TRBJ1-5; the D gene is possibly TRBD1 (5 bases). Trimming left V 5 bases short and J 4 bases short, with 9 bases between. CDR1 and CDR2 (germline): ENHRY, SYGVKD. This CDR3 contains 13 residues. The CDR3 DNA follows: TGTGCCATCAGTCAGGGACCGAATCAGCCCCAGCATTTT. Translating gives CAISQGPNQPQHF.

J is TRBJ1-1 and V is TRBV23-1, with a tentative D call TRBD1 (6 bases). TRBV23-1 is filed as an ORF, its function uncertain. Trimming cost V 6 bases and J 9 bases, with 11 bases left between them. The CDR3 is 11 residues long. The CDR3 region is CASSPGTQAFF. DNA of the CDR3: TGCGCCAGCAGCCCCGGGACACAAGCTTTCTTT.

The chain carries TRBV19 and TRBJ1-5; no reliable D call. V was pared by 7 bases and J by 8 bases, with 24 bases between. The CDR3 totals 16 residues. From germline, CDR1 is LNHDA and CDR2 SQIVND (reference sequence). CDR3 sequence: CASTTMETDRGEPQHF. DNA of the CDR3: TGTGCCAGTACCACCATGGAGACGGACCGTGGGGAGCCCCAGCATTTT.

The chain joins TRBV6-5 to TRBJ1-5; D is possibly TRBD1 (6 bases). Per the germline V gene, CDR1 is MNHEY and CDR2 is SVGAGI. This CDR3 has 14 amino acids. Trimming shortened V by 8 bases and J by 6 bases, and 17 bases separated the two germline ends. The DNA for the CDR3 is TGTGCCAGCGCACTACGGGGGGCGGGTCAGCCCCAGCATTTT. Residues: CASALRGAGQPQHF.

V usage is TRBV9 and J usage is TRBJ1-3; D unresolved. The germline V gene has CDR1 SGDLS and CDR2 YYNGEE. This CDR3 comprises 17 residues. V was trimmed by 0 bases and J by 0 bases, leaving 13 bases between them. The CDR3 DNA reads TGTGCCAGCAGCGTAGCTGCCCATTACAACTCTGGAAACACCATATATTTT. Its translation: CASSVAAHYNSGNTIYF.

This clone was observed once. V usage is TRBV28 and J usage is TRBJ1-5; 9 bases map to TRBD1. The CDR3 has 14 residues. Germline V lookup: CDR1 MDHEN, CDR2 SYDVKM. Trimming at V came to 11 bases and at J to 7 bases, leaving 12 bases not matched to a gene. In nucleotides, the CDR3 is TGTGCCGTACAAGCGGGACAGGGTTTGCAGCCCCAGCATTTT. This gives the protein CAVQAGQGLQPQHF.

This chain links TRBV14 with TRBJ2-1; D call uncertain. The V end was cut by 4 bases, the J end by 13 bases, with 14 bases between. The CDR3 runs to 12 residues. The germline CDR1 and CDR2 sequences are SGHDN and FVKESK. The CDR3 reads CASSPGVGLQFF. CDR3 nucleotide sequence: TGTGCCAGCAGCCCAGGAGTGGGGTTACAGTTCTTC.

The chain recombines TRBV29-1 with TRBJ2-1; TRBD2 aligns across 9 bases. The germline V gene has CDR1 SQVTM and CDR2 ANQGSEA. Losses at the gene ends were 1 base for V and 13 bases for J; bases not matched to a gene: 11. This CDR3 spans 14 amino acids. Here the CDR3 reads CSVEVAGDLAPQFF. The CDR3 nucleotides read TGCAGCGTTGAAGTAGCGGGAGATCTCGCTCCCCAGTTCTTC.

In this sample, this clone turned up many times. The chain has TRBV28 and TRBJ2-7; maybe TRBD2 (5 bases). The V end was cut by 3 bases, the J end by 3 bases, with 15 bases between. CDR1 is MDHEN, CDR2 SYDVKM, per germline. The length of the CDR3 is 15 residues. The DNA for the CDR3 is TGTGCCAGCAGTTTTTGGTTGAGTCGGGGCTACGAGCAGTACTTC. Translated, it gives CASSFWLSRGYEQYF. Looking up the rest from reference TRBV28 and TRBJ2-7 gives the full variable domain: DVKVTQSSRYLVKRTGEKVFLECVQDMDHENMFWYRQDPGLGLRLIYFSYDVKMKEKGDIPEGYSVSREKKERFSLILESASTNQTSMYLCASSFWLSRGYEQYFGPGTRLTVT.

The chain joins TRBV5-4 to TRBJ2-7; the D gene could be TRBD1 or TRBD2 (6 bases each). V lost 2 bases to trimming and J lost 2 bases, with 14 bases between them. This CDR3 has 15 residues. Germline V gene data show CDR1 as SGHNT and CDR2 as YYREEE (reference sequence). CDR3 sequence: CASSFPGAAPYEQYF. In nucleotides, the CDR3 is TGTGCCAGCAGCTTTCCGGGGGCCGCCCCCTACGAGCAGTACTTC.